This TCR beta chain originates from a study of blood T cells in healthy people across ages (dated by TCRdb to the mid-2010s). In the study overall: Template switching captured roughly one uniquely barcoded TCR beta cDNA molecule per two T cells in model experiments. Age-related changes in TCR beta repertoire diversity were measured in the study by deep sequencing normalized with unique cDNA molecular identifiers. The donors were split into four age groups: young (average roughly 15 years), middle-aged (about 40), aged (over 55) and long-lived (under 85). To avoid experimental bias, donors of different ages were randomly spread across the sequencing lanes. Two additional independent replicas of 1 million unique cDNA reads from the same blood draw were analyzed for two donors (one aged 18 to 30 and one aged 80 or older).

Library method: 5' RACE. This sample was sequenced with an Illumina HiSeq 2500. The second PCR ran for roughly 7 to 12 cycles and used a J-beta primer mix along with a sample-barcoded 5' primer. A unique molecular identifier was introduced onto each TCR beta cDNA molecule by a template-switch 5' adaptor carrying 12 random nucleotides. Each sample yielded at least 3 million CDR3-containing paired-end reads. First-strand cDNA synthesis was performed from all RNA using the Mint cDNA synthesis kit, with priming by a TRBC-specific oligonucleotide. Following uracil-DNA glycosylase treatment, a first 18-cycle PCR with universal primers M1SS and BC2_uni_R was performed on all cDNA. Per the original workflow: Normalization of each sample was performed by random selection of 1 million high-quality reads, each carrying a distinct molecular identifier. Instead of being binned into consensus sequences, reads with shared molecular identifiers were discarded. MiTCR, run with a Q25 quality threshold and the strictest error-elimination algorithm, handled CDR3 identification, clonotype clustering and error correction. A nonparametric unseen species model using Euler transformation provided a lower-bound estimate of total TCR beta diversity. Through fastp at Q25 and MiXCR, TCRdb rebuilt clones from the public reads, retaining in-frame beta chains. Under each unique CDR3 protein, matching rows form one entry showing the most common genes and DNA. The V and J calls come from TCRdb's annotation, not from the publication. The sample contains about 730,000 distinct CDR3 sequences, around 46% of them found a single time. In total, the top ten clones hold roughly 19% of the sample.

The donors were around 39 Caucasian individuals from Russia, aged 6 to 90 years, who were systemically healthy. Each donor gave roughly 9 milliliters of peripheral blood, drawn into EDTA-treated Vacutainer tubes. Ficoll-Paque density-gradient centrifugation was used to isolate PBMCs, with at least 7 million per sample. Trizol reagent was used to extract total RNA from PBMCs, with at least 5.5 micrograms per sample. For every donor, flow cytometry on a PBMC aliquot measured the percentage of naive CD45RAhigh/CD27high T cells. Note on this clonotype: No cognate antigen has been identified for it. No base-level quality is on record; no much larger clone is a single base apart.

V is cut back by 3 bases and J by 0 bases, with 6 bases in the junction unmatched. Counted from cysteine to phenylalanine, this CDR3 has 16 amino acids. CDR3 DNA only is kept here, 48 bases in frame from base 1. The germline V gene supplies CDR1 SGHRS and CDR2 YFSETQ. Broader findings and caveats from the paper: The long-lived group showed more naive CD4+ T cells, fewer expanded clones and increased TCR diversity than the aged group, suggesting age selection. Observed TCR beta diversity correlated strongly with the percentage of naive T cells measured by flow cytometry. Conclusive comparison of naive and antigen-experienced compartments was prevented by the profiling of bulk unsorted PBMCs. Observed TCR beta diversity per million T cells fell roughly linearly with age, and a significant reduction was already apparent by age roughly 40. Because donor CMV infection status was unknown, age-related changes in expanded clonotypes were potentially confounded. Estimates of total diversity based on one million sequenced T cells were considered lower bounds and underestimates.

The TCR comes from an older woman in good health. Material for sequencing was blood. This sequence uses TRBV5-1 and TRBJ1-1; 9 nucleotides in the junction match TRBD1. The DNA reads as follows: TGCGCCAGCAGCTCGGGACGGGACAGGGTGAACACTGAAGCTTTCTTT. This translates into CASSSGRDRVNTEAFF. Where the CDR3 stops, the reference TRBV5-1 and TRBJ1-1 genes take over; the full variable domain is KAGVTQTPRYLIKTRGQQVTLSCSPISGHRSVSWYQQTPGQGLQFLFEYFSETQRNKGNFPGRFSGRQFSNSRSEMNVSTLELGDSALYLCASSSGRDRVNTEAFFGQGTRLTVV.